The clone carrying this T cell receptor beta chain was detected once. CD45RO-negative cells were positively selected for CCR7, leaving out terminally differentiated effector memory CD45RA+ cells. The assay was immunoSEQ multiplex PCR, and TCRdb's table has in-frame clones only and misses some. The sample lists about 870,000 clones, nearly 95% occurring once. The data were obtained in a study of shared clonotypes between healthy human individuals. CDR3 length: 11 amino acids. CDR1 is SNHLY, CDR2 FYNNEI, per germline. V was trimmed by 7 bases and J by 8 bases, leaving 11 bases between them. The sequence derives from a man in his thirties or forties in good health. The chain carries TRBV2 and TRBJ1-2; D is uncertain. The sequenced sample consisted of naive CD8+ T cells sorted from blood. The CDR3 nucleotides read TGTGCCAGCAAGACCCGGCGGGGCTACACCTTC. Protein product: CASKTRRGYTF.